The 21 T cell receptor beta chains given below trace back to one sample, sequenced in a study of graft-versus-host responses after intestinal transplantation. Graft specimens yielded both intraepithelial and lamina propria lymphocytes. Profiling relied on immunoSEQ multiplex PCR, and the TCRdb table lists in-frame clones only, not all of them. Of fewer than 8,500 clones listed, about 68% are singletons. Source: ileum tissue, taken roughly 230 days after intestinal transplant. The receptors here all came from a human patient who received an intestinal transplant, so some T cells may come from the graft donor.

The CDR3 loop is CASSLGGQGGGYTF. The DNA for the CDR3 is TGTGCCAGCAGCTTAGGAGGACAGGGGGGAGGCTACACCTTC. The rearrangement uses TRBV11-2 and TRBJ1-2; 10 bases are shared with TRBD1. The germline V gene has CDR1 SGHAT and CDR2 FQNNGV. This CDR3 region has 14 residues. Trimming at V came to 1 base and at J to 8 bases, leaving 4 bases not matched to a gene.

This clone showed up just a few times. The rearrangement joins TRBV30 to TRBJ1-4; D is unclear. This CDR3 is built from 16 residues. The germline CDR1 and CDR2 sequences are GTSNPN and SVGIG (reference sequence). With 2 bases removed from V and 3 bases from J, the gap between germline ends came to 16 bases. CDR3 loop: CAWSPGGRLPNEKLFF. The CDR3 DNA is TGTGCCTGGAGTCCGGGTGGCCGCCTCCCTAATGAAAAACTGTTTTTT. The complete variable domain, with remaining parts taken from reference TRBV30 and TRBJ1-4, reads SQTIHQWPATLVQPVGSPLSLECTVEGTSNPNLYWYRQAAGRGLQLLFYSVGIGQISSEVPQNLSASRPQDRQFILSSKKLLLSDSGFYLCAWSPGGRLPNEKLFFGSGTQLSVL.

The chain links TRBV16 to TRBJ2-1, with 8 bases aligning to TRBD2. This CDR3 contains 15 residues. Germline values: CDR1 KGHSY, CDR2 FQNENV. The junction had 4 bases not matched to a gene; V was cut back by 4 bases and J by 2 bases. The CDR3 loop reads CASSLTSGAYNEQFF. The CDR3, as DNA: TGTGCCAGCAGCCTCACTAGCGGAGCCTACAATGAGCAGTTCTTC.

This chain connects TRBV7-9 to TRBJ2-3, with 13 bases lining up with TRBD2. The J segment lost 4 bases and the V segment lost 3 bases, leaving 1 base of the junction unmatched. The CDR3 runs to 15 residues. Germline CDR1 SEHNR, CDR2 FQNEAQ (reference sequence). CDR3 amino acids: CASSLTSGGPDTQYF. The CDR3 region has the DNA TGTGCCAGCAGCTTGACTAGCGGGGGGCCAGATACGCAGTATTTT.

The chain employs TRBV18 and TRBJ2-7; D is ambiguous. In germline, CDR1 is KGHSH, CDR2 LQKENI. V dropped 5 bases and J dropped 5 bases, with 13 bases sitting between them. The CDR3 has 13 amino acids. The CDR3 spells CASSSGIDDEQYF. In DNA, the CDR3 is TGTGCCAGCTCATCAGGAATCGACGACGAGCAGTACTTC.

The V and J genes are TRBV7-2 and TRBJ2-3; D is unresolved. This CDR3 has 13 amino acids. V lost 0 bases to trimming and J lost 6 bases, with 7 bases between them. Per germline, CDR1 SGHTA and CDR2 FQGNSA. The CDR3 sequence: CASSLARVDTQYF. The CDR3 DNA follows: TGTGCCAGCAGCTTAGCACGAGTGGATACGCAGTATTTT.

Only a few counts were recorded for this clone. The CDR3 spells CASSADNRYGYTF. The CDR3 DNA sequence: TGCGCCAGCAGCGCGGACAACCGCTATGGCTACACCTTC. This chain joins TRBV4-3 and TRBJ1-2; perhaps TRBD1 as D (5 bases). V was shortened by 5 bases and J by 4 bases, with 11 bases between the two germline ends. Germline values: CDR1 LGHNA, CDR2 YSLEER. The CDR3 extends over 13 amino acids.

This clone was picked up a small number of times. Distinct nucleotide sequences in the sample also encode this CDR3. J is TRBJ2-5 and V is TRBV5-1; 8 nucleotides agree with TRBD2. CDR1 and CDR2 (germline): SGHRS, YFSETQ. With 3 bases clipped from V and 5 bases from J, the junction kept 9 bases outside the gene matches. This CDR3 contains 15 residues. CDR3 amino acids: CASSYRSPGGETQYF. CDR3 DNA sequence: TGCGCCAGCAGCTACAGAAGCCCGGGGGGGGAGACCCAGTACTTC.

The sample holds one count of this clone. Other DNA sequences in this sample translate to the same CDR3. The chain employs TRBV6-1 and TRBJ2-3; D may be TRBD1 (5 bases). This CDR3 is built from 11 residues. Trimming took off 7 bases at V and 7 bases at J, with 9 bases between the two ends. From germline, CDR1 is MNHNS and CDR2 SASEGT. The CDR3 is CASMGQNTQYF. DNA of the CDR3: TGTGCCAGCATGGGGCAGAATACGCAGTATTTT.

The genes are TRBV10-3 and TRBJ1-1, with 7 bases that match TRBD1. This CDR3 is 15 amino acids long. Germline V gives CDR1 ENHRY, CDR2 SYGVKD. The trim removed 2 bases at V and 7 bases at J, leaving 10 bases unmatched. This CDR3 reads CAISENTGAGLEAFF. The CDR3 nucleotides are TGTGCCATCAGTGAGAATACAGGGGCAGGGCTTGAAGCTTTCTTT.

This chain connects TRBV7-9 to TRBJ2-7; D ambiguous. V lost 5 bases and J 1 base, leaving 9 bases between the germline ends. CDR1 SEHNR and CDR2 FQNEAQ come from the germline V gene (reference sequence). The CDR3 has 13 residues. The CDR3 region has the DNA TGTGCCAGCAGCCCCCAACGGTCCTACGAGCAGTACTTC. This translates into CASSPQRSYEQYF.

The chain links TRBV4-1 to TRBJ2-1, with 10 bases aligning to TRBD2. Germline V lookup: CDR1 MGHRA, CDR2 YSYEKL. V lost 3 bases and J lost 6; bases outside the gene matches: 8. This CDR3 contains 16 residues. For the CDR3, the DNA is TGCGCCAGCAGCCACCGAGCGACTAGCGGGCGCAATGAGCAGTTCTTC. As protein: CASSHRATSGRNEQFF.

The rearrangement uses TRBV2 and TRBJ2-5; TRBD1 might be the D (6 bases). Germline-derived CDR1 and CDR2 are SNHLY and FYNNEI. This CDR3 contains 15 residues. The V end was cut by 5 bases, the J end by 1 base, with 14 bases between. The CDR3 DNA reads as TGTGCCAGCAGTTATGGACAGTCCGTCCAAGAGACCCAGTACTTC. Its protein is CASSYGQSVQETQYF.

The rearrangement joins TRBV27 to TRBJ2-6; possibly TRBD1 for D (6 bases). Germline loops: CDR1 MNHEY, CDR2 SMNVEV (reference sequence). With 6 bases removed from V and 0 bases from J, the gap between germline ends came to 9 bases. The CDR3 consists of 15 residues. The CDR3 region is CASRGQNSGANVLTF. The CDR3 DNA sequence: TGTGCCAGCAGGGGACAAAACTCTGGGGCCAACGTCCTGACTTTC.

Of note for this clone: The DNA is omitted, as the CDR3 cannot be located on it reliably, and the CDR3 follows TCRdb's listing. CDR3 sequence reads: CASSFLAGKGEAFF. V is TRBV6-5 and J is TRBJ1-1; the table names TRBD1, a call not compared with the DNA. CDR1 MNHEY and CDR2 SVGAGI come from the germline V gene. The CDR3 is 14 residues long, counting both termini.

The chain combines TRBV19 with TRBJ2-2, with a weak D call TRBD2 (5 bases). Trimming removed 4 bases at V and 1 base at J, with 10 bases between. CDR1 LNHDA and CDR2 SQIVND come from the germline V gene (reference sequence). This CDR3 region has 15 residues. The CDR3 DNA is TGTGCCAGTAGTAGCGGGCTGATGAACACCGGGGAGCTGTTTTTT. Residues: CASSSGLMNTGELFF.

The chain couples TRBV6-5 to TRBJ1-1, with 8 bases fitting TRBD1. Germline CDR1 is MNHEY and CDR2 is SVGAGI. V shed 6 bases, J shed 7 bases, and the junction held 13 bases outside the gene matches. The CDR3 totals 15 residues. The CDR3 loop reads CASRSRTGGNGEAFF. CDR3 DNA sequence: TGTGCCAGCAGGTCACGCACAGGGGGAAATGGTGAAGCTTTCTTT.

The gene calls are TRBV16 and TRBJ1-3; D is unclear. The CDR3 is 15 amino acids. CDR1 is KGHSY, CDR2 FQNENV, per germline. Trimming removed 0 bases at V and 0 bases at J, with 6 bases between. The CDR3 nucleotides are TGTGCCAGCAGCCAATCTTCCCTCTCTGGAAACACCATATATTTT. This codes for CASSQSSLSGNTIYF.

The chain joins TRBV4-3 to TRBJ2-1; the match to TRBD2 covers 7 bases. Germline loops: CDR1 LGHNA, CDR2 YSLEER. Trimming took 1 base from V and 13 from J; bases not matched to a gene: 7. This CDR3 region has 13 residues. The CDR3 here is CASSQGLATSQFF. The CDR3 nucleotides read TGCGCCAGCAGCCAAGGTCTGGCGACTAGCCAGTTCTTC.

A single count supports this clone. The rearrangement links TRBV6-5 to TRBJ1-1, with D tentatively TRBD1 (6 bases). Germline V gives CDR1 MNHEY, CDR2 SVGAGI. The CDR3 runs 15 residues. V was cut by 4 bases and J by 0 bases, with 12 bases left in between. The CDR3 is CASSSVRGVNTEAFF. DNA for the CDR3: TGTGCCAGCAGTTCGGTCAGGGGTGTGAACACTGAAGCTTTCTTT.

CDR3 amino acids: CASRLYGSGRAENNEQFF. DNA for the CDR3: TGTGCAAGTCGCTTATATGGTAGCGGGAGGGCCGAGAACAATGAGCAGTTCTTC. The chain uses TRBV12-2 and TRBJ2-1; the table names TRBD2, a call not compared with the DNA. TRBV12-2 is a recognized pseudogene. This CDR3 has 18 residues.